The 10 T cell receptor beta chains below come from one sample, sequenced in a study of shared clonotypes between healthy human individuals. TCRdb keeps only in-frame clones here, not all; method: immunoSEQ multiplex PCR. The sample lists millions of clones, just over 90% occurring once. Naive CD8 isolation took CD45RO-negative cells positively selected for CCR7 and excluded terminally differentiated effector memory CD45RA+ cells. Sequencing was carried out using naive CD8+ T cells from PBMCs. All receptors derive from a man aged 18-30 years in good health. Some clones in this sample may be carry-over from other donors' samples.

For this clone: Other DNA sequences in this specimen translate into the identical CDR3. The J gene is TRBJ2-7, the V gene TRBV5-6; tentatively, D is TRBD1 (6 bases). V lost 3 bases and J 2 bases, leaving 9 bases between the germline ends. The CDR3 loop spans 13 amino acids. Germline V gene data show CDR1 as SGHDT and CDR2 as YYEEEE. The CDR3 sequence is CASSSQGAYEQYF. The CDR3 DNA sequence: TGTGCCAGCAGCTCACAGGGTGCCTACGAGCAGTACTTC.

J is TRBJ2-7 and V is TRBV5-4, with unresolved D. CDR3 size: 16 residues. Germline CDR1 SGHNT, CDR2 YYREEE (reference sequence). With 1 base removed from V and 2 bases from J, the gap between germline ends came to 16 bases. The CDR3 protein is CASSLTSEAEPYEQYF. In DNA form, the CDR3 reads TGTGCCAGCAGCTTGACCTCCGAGGCTGAGCCCTACGAGCAGTACTTC.

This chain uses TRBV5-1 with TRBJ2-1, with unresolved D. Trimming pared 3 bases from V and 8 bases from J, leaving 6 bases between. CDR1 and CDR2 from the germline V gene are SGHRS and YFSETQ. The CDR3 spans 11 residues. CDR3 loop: CASSSVYEQFF. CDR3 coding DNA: TGCGCCAGCAGCTCGGTCTATGAGCAGTTCTTC.

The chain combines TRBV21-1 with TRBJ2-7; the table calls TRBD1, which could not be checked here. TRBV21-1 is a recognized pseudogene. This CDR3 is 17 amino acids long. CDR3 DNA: TGTGCCAGCAGCAAGAAAGCCCTACCAGGACAGTCCTACGAGCAGTACTTC. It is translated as CASSKKALPGQSYEQYF.

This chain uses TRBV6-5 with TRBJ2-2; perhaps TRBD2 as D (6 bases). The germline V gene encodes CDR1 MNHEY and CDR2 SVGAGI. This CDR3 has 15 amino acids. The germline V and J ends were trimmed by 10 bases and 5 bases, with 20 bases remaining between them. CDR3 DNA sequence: TGTGCCACCGAATTGCTAGCGACCGGGACCGGGGAGCTGTTTTTT. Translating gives CATELLATGTGELFF.

The CDR3 sequence is CASSQILGTGTGELFF. CDR3 bases: TGCGCCAGCAGCCAAATCTTAGGGACAGGGACCGGGGAGCTGTTTTTT. The rearrangement uses TRBV4-1 and TRBJ2-2; TRBD1 agrees at 9 bases. CDR3 size: 16 residues. Germline assignment: CDR1 MGHRA and CDR2 YSYEKL. V shed 2 bases and J 5 bases; nucleotides not matched to a gene: 6.

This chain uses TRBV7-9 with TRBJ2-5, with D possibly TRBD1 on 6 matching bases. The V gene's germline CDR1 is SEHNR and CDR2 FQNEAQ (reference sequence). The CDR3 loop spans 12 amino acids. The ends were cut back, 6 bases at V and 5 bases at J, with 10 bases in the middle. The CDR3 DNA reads TGTGCCAGCAGGCAGGGGAAGGAGACCCAGTACTTC. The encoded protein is CASRQGKETQYF.

The CDR3 DNA follows: TGTGCCAGCAGCCACCCCTACGAGCAGTACTTC. The encoded protein is CASSHPYEQYF. The chain couples TRBV28 to TRBJ2-7; unclear D gene. CDR1 is MDHEN, CDR2 SYDVKM, per germline. V gave up 6 bases and J gave up 2 bases, with 5 bases separating them. The CDR3 length is 11 residues.

CDR3 coding DNA: TGTGCCAGCAGCGCTATAACTGGGGATACGCAGTATTTT. Amino acids: CASSAITGDTQYF. V and J are TRBV9 and TRBJ2-3; D ambiguous. The CDR3 spans 13 residues. V was pared by 3 bases and J by 6 bases, with 11 bases between. In germline, CDR1 is SGDLS, CDR2 YYNGEE.

The CDR3 DNA sequence: TGTGCCAGCAGCTCAGGGGGGGACAGGGTTGAAGCTTTCTTT. Residues: CASSSGGDRVEAFF. The genes are TRBV7-8 and TRBJ1-1, with TRBD1 identical over 9 bases. The V gene's germline CDR1 is SGHVS and CDR2 FQNEAQ. The CDR3 has 14 amino acids. V shed 4 bases and J 7 bases; nucleotides not matched to a gene: 7.